The 20 T cell receptor beta chains presented below share a single source sample, sequenced in a study of blood T cell repertoires in COVID-19. Produced via immunoSEQ multiplex PCR; TCRdb's table is partial and in-frame only. The table includes more than 150,000 clones, 90% detected once. Input material: peripheral blood. These receptors originate from a man aged 50 to 59 with acute or convalescent COVID-19.

This chain uses TRBV19 with TRBJ1-5; no clear D. Germline V gives CDR1 LNHDA, CDR2 SQIVND (reference sequence). This CDR3 is 15 amino acids long. V lost 3 bases to trimming and J lost 7 bases, with 16 bases between them. CDR3 DNA sequence: TGTGCCAGTAGTATCGCGCCAGGTGACCCCCAGCCCCAGCATTTT. Translating gives CASSIAPGDPQPQHF.

The genes are TRBV4-3 and TRBJ1-1; TRBD1 is a possible D gene (6 bases). Trimming shortened V by 4 bases and J by 2 bases, and 11 bases separated the two germline ends. The CDR3 is 14 residues long. Per the germline V gene, CDR1 is LGHNA and CDR2 is YSLEER. CDR3 in DNA: TGCGCCAGCAGCCGCGGACAGCTAAACACTGAAGCTTTCTTT. This codes for CASSRGQLNTEAFF.

The V call is TRBV18, the J call TRBJ2-5; the D gene is possibly TRBD1 (5 bases). Germline V CDR1 and CDR2: KGHSH, LQKENI. The CDR3 consists of 15 residues. V lost 5 bases to trimming and J lost 2 bases, with 15 bases between them. The CDR3 is CASSFTGSAQETQYF. In nucleotides, the CDR3 is TGTGCCAGCTCATTTACAGGATCGGCTCAAGAGACCCAGTACTTC.

This clone was picked up one time. This rearrangement joins TRBV28 to TRBJ1-2; D remains unclear. CDR3 length: 12 residues. V was cut by 6 bases and J by 6 bases, with 11 bases left in between. The germline gives CDR1 MDHEN, CDR2 SYDVKM. CDR3 amino acids: CASSPGFDGYTF. In DNA, the CDR3 is TGTGCCAGCAGCCCAGGTTTCGATGGCTACACCTTC.

This chain uses TRBV24-1 with TRBJ1-5; 8 bases agree with TRBD1. Germline-derived CDR1 and CDR2 are KGHDR and SFDVKD. The CDR3 runs to 14 residues. V lost 4 bases to trimming and J lost 5 bases; unmatched junction nucleotides: 3. The CDR3: CATSETGAYQPQHF. The CDR3 DNA reads TGTGCCACCAGTGAGACAGGGGCCTATCAGCCCCAGCATTTT.

This chain links TRBV7-2 with TRBJ2-7; 9 nucleotides line up with TRBD1. V was pared by 1 base and J by 0 bases, with 4 bases of the junction left unmatched. Germline V CDR1 and CDR2: SGHTA, FQGNSA. This CDR3 is built from 16 residues. This CDR3 is CASSLVGTGSSYEQYV. The CDR3 DNA follows: TGTGCCAGCAGCTTAGTCGGGACAGGGAGCTCCTACGAGCAGTACGTC.

This clone was recorded only once. The chain is built from TRBV28 and TRBJ1-5; 8 bases are shared with TRBD1. The CDR3 runs to 15 residues. The germline V gene has CDR1 MDHEN and CDR2 SYDVKM. V dropped 5 bases and J dropped 2; count of bases not matched to a gene: 5. In DNA, the CDR3 is TGTGCCAGCAGTCCAGGGGGCGCGGGCAATCAGCCCCAGCATTTT. As protein: CASSPGGAGNQPQHF.

This rearrangement joins TRBV2 to TRBJ2-3, with a weak D call TRBD2 (6 bases). The CDR3 runs 14 residues. The germline V gene encodes CDR1 SNHLY and CDR2 FYNNEI. V was clipped by 8 bases and J by 6 bases, with 18 bases between them. The CDR3 loop reads CASPLATEVDTQYF. DNA for the CDR3: TGTGCCAGCCCCCTAGCGACCGAAGTGGATACGCAGTATTTT.

The count of this clone is one. This chain joins TRBV7-6 and TRBJ2-5; the D gene is possibly TRBD1 (5 bases). This CDR3 contains 14 residues. Per germline, CDR1 SGHVS and CDR2 FNYEAQ. Trimming took off 3 bases at V and 2 bases at J, with 10 bases between the two ends. The chain's CDR3 is CASSFQGTQETQYF. DNA for the CDR3: TGTGCCAGCAGCTTTCAGGGAACTCAAGAGACCCAGTACTTC. The full variable domain, its missing parts supplied by reference TRBV7-6 and TRBJ2-5, is GAGVSQSPRYKVTKRGQDVALRCDPISGHVSLYWYRQALGQGPEFLTYFNYEAQQDKSGLPNDRFSAERPEGSISTLTIQRTEQRDSAMYRCASSFQGTQETQYFGPGTRLLVL.

This CDR3 is CASSISPGAQTDTQYF. CDR3 in DNA: TGTGCCAGTAGTATCTCCCCAGGGGCGCAGACAGATACGCAGTATTTT. The genes are TRBV19 and TRBJ2-3; weak D call: TRBD1 (6 bases). This CDR3 region has 16 residues. Trimming cost V 3 bases and J 3 bases, with 16 bases left between them. Germline CDR1 reads LNHDA; CDR2 reads SQIVND (reference sequence).

The genes are TRBV7-2 and TRBJ1-3; a weak D match, TRBD1 (6 bases). The CDR3 totals 17 residues. CDR1 SGHTA and CDR2 FQGNSA come from the germline V gene. V dropped 0 bases and J dropped 2 bases, with 14 bases sitting between them. The CDR3 loop reads CASSLAVGRGAGNTIYF. The CDR3 DNA reads TGTGCCAGCAGCTTAGCGGTCGGGAGGGGGGCTGGAAACACCATATATTTT.

This chain connects TRBV29-1 to TRBJ1-1; 7 nucleotides agree with TRBD1. This CDR3 comprises 12 residues. Germline V gene data show CDR1 as SQVTM and CDR2 as ANQGSEA. Trimming took 6 bases from V and 6 from J; bases not matched to a gene: 7. DNA of the CDR3: TGCAGCGTGACCGGACAGGCAGCTGAAGCTTTCTTT. It translates to CSVTGQAAEAFF.

DNA for the CDR3: TGTGCCACCAGCAGATTCAGTTCGACAGGGAACTATGGCTACACCTTC. Its translation: CATSRFSSTGNYGYTF. This chain joins TRBV15 and TRBJ1-2; 7 bases align to TRBD1. The germline V gene encodes CDR1 LNHNV and CDR2 YYDKDF (reference sequence). The CDR3 sequence is 16 residues long. J lost 2 bases, V lost 2 bases, and 8 bases had no gene match.

The gene calls are TRBV27 and TRBJ1-2, with D possibly matching TRBD1 (6 bases). Trimming cost V 4 bases and J 2 bases, with 8 bases left between them. Germline V gene data show CDR1 as MNHEY and CDR2 as SMNVEV (reference sequence). The CDR3 is 13 amino acids. The CDR3 nucleotides read TGTGCCAGCAGTTCTACAGGGAACTATGGCTACACCTTC. It encodes CASSSTGNYGYTF.

The chain couples TRBV4-1 to TRBJ1-4; D ambiguous. The CDR3 has 17 amino acids. V lost 1 base and J 0 bases, leaving 12 bases between the germline ends. Per the germline V gene, CDR1 is MGHRA and CDR2 is YSYEKL. The CDR3: CASSQVRGAATNEKLFF. The CDR3 bases are TGCGCCAGCAGCCAAGTTCGGGGTGCCGCAACTAATGAAAAACTGTTTTTT.

The rearrangement links TRBV27 to TRBJ2-1, with 13 bases fitting TRBD2. The V segment lost 4 bases and the J segment 8 bases; nucleotides outside the gene matches: 8. Looked up from germline, CDR1 is MNHEY and CDR2 is SMNVEV (reference sequence). The CDR3 contains 16 residues. The CDR3 spells CASSSSLAGGPDEQFF. CDR3 nucleotide sequence: TGTGCCAGCAGTTCTTCACTAGCGGGAGGGCCGGATGAGCAGTTCTTC.

The genes are TRBV7-6 and TRBJ2-2; D is possibly TRBD1 (5 bases). The germline V and J ends were trimmed by 2 bases and 0 bases, with 10 bases remaining between them. This CDR3 is built from 16 residues. CDR1 and CDR2 (germline): SGHVS, FNYEAQ. The CDR3 loop reads CASSLQQGANTGELFF. The CDR3 bases are TGTGCCAGCAGCTTACAGCAGGGCGCGAACACCGGGGAGCTGTTTTTT.

V is TRBV28 and J is TRBJ2-7, with TRBD2 identical over 11 bases. The CDR3 is made up of 14 amino acids. The J segment lost 7 bases and the V segment lost 6 bases, leaving 8 bases of the junction unmatched. Per germline, CDR1 MDHEN and CDR2 SYDVKM. CDR3 DNA sequence: TGTGCCAGCAGGCTACTAGCGGGAGTGGGGGAGCAGTACTTC. Amino acid sequence: CASRLLAGVGEQYF.

V and J are TRBV19 and TRBJ1-1; 8 bases map to TRBD1. CDR1 and CDR2 (germline): LNHDA, SQIVND (reference sequence). The ends lost 8 bases at V and 5 bases at J; junction bases unmatched: 7. The CDR3 totals 13 residues. This CDR3 reads CASQYRGGTEAFF. The CDR3 DNA follows: TGTGCCAGTCAGTACAGGGGGGGGACTGAAGCTTTCTTT.

The gene calls are TRBV5-4 and TRBJ2-7; 8 bases fit TRBD1. The V segment lost 5 bases and the J segment 2 bases; nucleotides outside the gene matches: 6. Germline V gives CDR1 SGHNT, CDR2 YYREEE (reference sequence). There are 14 residues in the CDR3. The chain's CDR3 is CASSVDRGPYEQYF. As DNA, the CDR3 is TGTGCCAGCAGTGTTGACAGGGGCCCCTACGAGCAGTACTTC. Combining the CDR3 with reference TRBV5-4 and TRBJ2-7 gives the whole variable domain ETGVTQSPTHLIKTRGQQVTLRCSSQSGHNTVSWYQQALGQGPQFIFQYYREEENGRGNFPPRFSGLQFPNYSSELNVNALELDDSALYLCASSVDRGPYEQYFGPGTRLTVT.